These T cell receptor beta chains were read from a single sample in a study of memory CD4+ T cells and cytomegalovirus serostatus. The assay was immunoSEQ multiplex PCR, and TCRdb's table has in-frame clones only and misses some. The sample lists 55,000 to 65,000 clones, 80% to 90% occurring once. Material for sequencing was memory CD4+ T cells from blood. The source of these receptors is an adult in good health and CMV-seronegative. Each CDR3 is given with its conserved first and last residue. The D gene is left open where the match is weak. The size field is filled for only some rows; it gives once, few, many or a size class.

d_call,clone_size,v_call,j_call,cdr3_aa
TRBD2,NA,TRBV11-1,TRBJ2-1,CASSPALAGAYNEQFF
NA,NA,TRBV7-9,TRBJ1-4,CAIQGNNEKLFF
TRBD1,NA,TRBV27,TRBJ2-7,CASSFRAGGPWEQYF
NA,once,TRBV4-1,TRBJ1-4,CASSHPPQQLFF
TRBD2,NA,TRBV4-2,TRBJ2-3,CASSQDAGVPDTQYF
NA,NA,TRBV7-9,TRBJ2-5,CASSAGTVRETQYF
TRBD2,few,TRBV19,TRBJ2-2,CASSILTSGDTGELFF
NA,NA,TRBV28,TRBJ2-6,CASSSSSGANVLTF
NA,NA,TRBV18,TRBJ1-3,CASSPTQKATLSGNTIYF
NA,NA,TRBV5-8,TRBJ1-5,CASSIHQPQHF
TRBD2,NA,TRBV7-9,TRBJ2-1,CASSWGLAGSSYNEQFF
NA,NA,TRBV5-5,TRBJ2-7,CASSARRQSSYEQYF
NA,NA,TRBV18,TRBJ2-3,CASSPAQNPITDTQYF
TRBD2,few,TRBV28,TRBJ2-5,CASSRNSAGGGTQYF
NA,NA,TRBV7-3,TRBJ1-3,CASSLGPSVNTIYF
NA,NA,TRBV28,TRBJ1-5,CASSLQPRPNQPQHF
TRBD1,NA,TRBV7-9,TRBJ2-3,CASSYYRGSSTDTQYF
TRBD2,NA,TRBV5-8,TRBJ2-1,CASIKGLAGDNEQFF
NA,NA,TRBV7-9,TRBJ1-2,CASSLYVGGETNYGYTF
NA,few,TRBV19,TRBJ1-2,CASSSTEGRGYGYTF
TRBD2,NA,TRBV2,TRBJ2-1,CASSDSRLAIEFF
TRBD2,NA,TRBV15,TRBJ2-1,CATHSPGLAALRSEQFF
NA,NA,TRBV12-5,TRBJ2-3,CASGLETGEGTDTQYF
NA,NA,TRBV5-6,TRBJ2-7,CASSGGIANEQYF
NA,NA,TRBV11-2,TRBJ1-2,CASSMTDGPYGYTF
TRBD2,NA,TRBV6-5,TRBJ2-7,CASRTLAGGYEQYF
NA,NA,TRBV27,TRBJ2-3,CASQRTTADTQYF
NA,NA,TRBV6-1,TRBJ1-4,CASSEGGSTPAEKLFF
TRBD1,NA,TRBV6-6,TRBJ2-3,CASSRDRASTDTQYF
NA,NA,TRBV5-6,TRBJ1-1,CASSFGLNTEAFF
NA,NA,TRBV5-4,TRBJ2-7,CASSGPDGGAYEQYF
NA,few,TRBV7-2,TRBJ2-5,CASRPSEQETQYF
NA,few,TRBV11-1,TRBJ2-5,CASSLYLLRKQETQYF
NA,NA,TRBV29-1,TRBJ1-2,CSVELGDGYGYTF
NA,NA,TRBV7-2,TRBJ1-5,CASSPGTYSNQPQHF
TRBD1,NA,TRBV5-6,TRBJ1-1,CASTGSGTGGEAFF
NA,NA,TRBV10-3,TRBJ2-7,CASGAGYEQYF
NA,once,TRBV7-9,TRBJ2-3,CASSFQGSTDTQYF
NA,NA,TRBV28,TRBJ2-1,CASRKLALSNEQFF
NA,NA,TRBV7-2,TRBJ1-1,CASSLDGSGTEAFF
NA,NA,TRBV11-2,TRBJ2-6,CASSPRTGPGANVLTF
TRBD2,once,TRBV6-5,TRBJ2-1,CASTRLAGVNNEQFF
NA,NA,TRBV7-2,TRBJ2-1,CASSLYQEAEQFF
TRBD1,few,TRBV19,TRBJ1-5,CASSMPPGQANNQPQHF
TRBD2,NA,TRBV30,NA,CAWSPFSYGTSGYEQYF
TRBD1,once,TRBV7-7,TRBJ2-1,CASSSGQGGNEQFF
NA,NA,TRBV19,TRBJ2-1,CASSIGGPGRYNEQFF
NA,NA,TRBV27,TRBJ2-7,CASQGSSGRLTKQYF
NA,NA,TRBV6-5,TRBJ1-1,CASRANTEAFF
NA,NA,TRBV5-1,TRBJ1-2,CASSTRGGSYGYTF
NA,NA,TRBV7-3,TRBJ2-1,CASSSTGTPGNEQFF
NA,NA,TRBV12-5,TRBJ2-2,CASGLVGRELFF
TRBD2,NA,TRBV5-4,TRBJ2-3,CASSPGTSGSVGTDTQYF